The clone carrying this TCR beta chain was picked up a small number of times. Its antigen is unknown. A patient was excluded if there was uncontrolled infection, other autoimmune disease, pregnancy or lactation. This record comes from a study of T cells in Graves' hyperthyroidism and ophthalmopathy. Study-level points and caveats: In blood, most of the thyroid clonotypes expanded above 0.001 were also present.

Trimming took off 7 bases at V and 5 bases at J, with 7 bases between the two ends. The germline gives CDR1 KGHDR, CDR2 SFDVKD. This CDR3 is built from 12 residues. Amplified regions were TCR beta CDR3 sequences from RNA transcripts. Initially, a first-round RT-PCR of the TCR CDR3 employed the HTBI primer set. MiXCR, run by TCRdb on the multiplex PCR reads, gives a single entry per CDR3 protein. The sample holds hundreds of thousands of distinct CDR3 sequences, more than 14% seen once. The sequencing input was blood. The gene calls are TRBV24-1 and TRBJ2-2; a weak D match, TRBD1 (5 bases). This clonotype was obtained from a woman aged 45-65 years with Graves' ophthalmopathy. The CDR3 here is CATRGATGELFF. The CDR3 region has the DNA TGTGCCACCAGAGGGGCAACCGGGGAGCTGTTTTTT.